A selection of T cell receptor beta chains follows, all from one sample in a study of blood T cells in healthy people across ages. TCRdb ran MiXCR on the 5' RACE reads and lists one entry per CDR3 protein. This sample has more than 450,000 distinct CDR3 sequences, with about 27% found just once. These same records also appear under a second study, on T cells of mothers and their children.

Sequences were obtained from blood. The origin of the receptors is a boy younger than 10 in good health. Both conserved end residues are part of each CDR3. A D gene is named only where the DNA matches it firmly. Size values are once, few and many counts, or a class for expanded clones, and some rows have none.

abundance,j_gene,v_gene,d_gene,CDR3nt,CDR3aa
few,TRBJ2-7,TRBV6-6,TRBD2,TGTGCCAGCAGCCTAGGACTAGTGGTGGACTACGAGCAGTACTTC,CASSLGLVVDYEQYF
NA,TRBJ2-7,TRBV4-3,NA,TGCGCCAGCAGCCAAGGCGTGGCCGGAACCTACGAGCAGTACTTC,CASSQGVAGTYEQYF
many,TRBJ2-7,TRBV24-1,NA,TGTGCCACCAGATACCGCGACAGAGCCTCCTACGAGCAGTACTTC,CATRYRDRASYEQYF
few,TRBJ2-5,TRBV5-8,TRBD2,TGTGCCAGCAGCTTGGGGGTCCAGCGGGGTACAAGAGGGACCCAGTACTTC,CASSLGVQRGTRGTQYF
NA,TRBJ2-1,TRBV20-1,NA,TGCAGTGCTAGAGAGTACACCTACAGTGAGCAGTTCTTC,CSAREYTYSEQFF
few,TRBJ1-4,TRBV18,NA,TGTGCCAGCTCACCGCAGGGACGGGTTAAAGAAAAACTGTTTTTT,CASSPQGRVKEKLFF
NA,TRBJ1-5,TRBV12-3/TRBV12-4,NA,TGTGCCAGCAGTGTCAACAATCAGCCCCAGCATTTT,CASSVNNQPQHF
few,TRBJ2-7,TRBV5-5,NA,TGTGCCAGCAGCTTGTTGGCGGGACCCTCTTCCTACGAGCAGTACTTC,CASSLLAGPSSYEQYF
NA,TRBJ2-7,TRBV24-1,NA,TGCGCCACCAGTGATGATGCTGACAGGATCTACGAGCAGTACTTC,CATSDDADRIYEQYF
NA,TRBJ1-1,TRBV6-2/TRBV6-3,NA,TGTGCCAGCAGTTACGCCGGGAACACTGAAGCTTTCTTT,CASSYAGNTEAFF
few,TRBJ1-1,TRBV5-6,NA,TGTGCCAGCAGCCGGGAATGGGGACGATGGACTGAAGCTTTCTTT,CASSREWGRWTEAFF
NA,TRBJ1-6,TRBV7-9,NA,TGTGCCAGCAGCTTAGAGGACAGTCTTTCACCCCTCCACTTT,CASSLEDSLSPLHF
NA,TRBJ2-4,TRBV5-1,TRBD1,TGCGCCGGCAGCTTGATCCAGGGGGACATTCAGTACTTC,CAGSLIQGDIQYF
few,TRBJ2-2,TRBV7-6,NA,TGTGCCAGCAGCTCCCGGGAAAGTAACACCGGGGAGCTGTTTTTT,CASSSRESNTGELFF
few,TRBJ1-2,TRBV6-1,NA,TGTGCCAGCAGTGATCCTGGGAGCTCTAACTATGGCTACACCTTC,CASSDPGSSNYGYTF
few,TRBJ2-7,TRBV3-1,NA,TGTGCCAGCAGCCAAGACGCAGGGCTTTTACGCGAGCAGTACTTC,CASSQDAGLLREQYF
NA,TRBJ2-7,TRBV5-5,NA,TGTGCCAGCAGCTTGGGGAACAGGGAATACGAGCAGTACTTC,CASSLGNREYEQYF
NA,TRBJ2-1,TRBV12-5,NA,TGTGCTAGTCGAAAGCATGTGCAGTTCTTC,CASRKHVQFF
NA,TRBJ1-1,TRBV6-2/TRBV6-3,NA,TGTGCCAGCAGTTCATGGACCGTTCTGAACACTGAAGCTTTCTTT,CASSSWTVLNTEAFF
NA,TRBJ2-2,TRBV12-3/TRBV12-4,NA,TGTGCCATCTCCCCGGGGAGCACCGGGGAGCTGTTTTTT,CAISPGSTGELFF
NA,TRBJ2-2,TRBV24-1,NA,TGTGCCACCAGGGCAGGGACCGGGGAGCTGTTTTTT,CATRAGTGELFF
NA,TRBJ1-6,TRBV15,NA,TGTGCCACCAGCAGTGGGGTAGGAGGGAGAGGAAATTCACCCCTCCACTTT,CATSSGVGGRGNSPLHF
few,TRBJ2-1,TRBV9,NA,TGTGCCAGCAGCGTAGTAGGGGGGCGGAATGAGCAGTTCTTC,CASSVVGGRNEQFF
few,TRBJ2-2,TRBV7-9,TRBD1,TGTGCCAGCAGCACGACCGGGACAGGAGGCACCGGGGAGCTGTTTTTT,CASSTTGTGGTGELFF
few,TRBJ2-7,TRBV29-1,NA,TGCAGCGTGATCCGTGGGGACTCCTACGAGCAGTACTTC,CSVIRGDSYEQYF